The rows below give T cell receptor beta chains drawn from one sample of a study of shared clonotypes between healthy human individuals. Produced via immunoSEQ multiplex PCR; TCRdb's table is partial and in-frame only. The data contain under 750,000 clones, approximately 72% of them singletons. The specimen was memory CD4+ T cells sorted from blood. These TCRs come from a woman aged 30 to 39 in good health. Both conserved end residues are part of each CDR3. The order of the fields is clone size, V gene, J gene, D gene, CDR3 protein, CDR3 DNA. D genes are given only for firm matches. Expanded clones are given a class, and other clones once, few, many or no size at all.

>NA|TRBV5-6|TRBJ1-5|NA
CASSPNRNQPQHF
TGTGCCAGCAGTCCCAATCGCAATCAGCCCCAGCATTTT
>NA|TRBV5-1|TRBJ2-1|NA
CASSLEMGSPYNEQFF
TGCGCCAGCAGCTTGGAAATGGGGAGTCCCTACAATGAGCAGTTCTTC
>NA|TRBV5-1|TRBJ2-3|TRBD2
CASSLRKSGRALSTDTQYF
TGCGCCAGCAGCTTGCGGAAGAGCGGGAGGGCCTTGAGCACAGATACGCAGTATTTT
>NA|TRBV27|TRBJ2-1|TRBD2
CASSKGLAGYNEQFF
TGTGCCAGCAGTAAGGGACTAGCGGGGTATAATGAGCAGTTCTTC
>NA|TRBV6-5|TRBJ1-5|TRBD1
CASATGDQPQHF
TGTGCCAGCGCTACAGGGGATCAGCCCCAGCATTTT
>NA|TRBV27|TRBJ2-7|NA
CASSLTAGTASYEQYF
TGTGCCAGTAGTTTAACTGCCGGGACGGCCTCCTACGAGCAGTACTTC
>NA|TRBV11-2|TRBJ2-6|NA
CASSPTSGANVLTF
TGTGCCAGCAGCCCCACCTCTGGGGCCAACGTCCTGACTTTC
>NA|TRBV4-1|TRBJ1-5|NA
CASSHPRGGENGPLGSNQPQHF
TGCGCCAGCAGCCACCCGAGGGGGGGGGAGAACGGGCCTCTAGGTAGCAATCAGCCCCAGCATTTT
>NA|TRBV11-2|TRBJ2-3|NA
CASSLDLRQGRADTQYF
TGTGCCAGCAGCTTAGATCTTCGTCAGGGCAGGGCAGATACGCAGTATTTT
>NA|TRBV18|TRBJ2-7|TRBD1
CASSPRTGGIDEQYF
TGTGCCAGCTCACCAAGGACAGGGGGCATCGACGAGCAGTACTTC
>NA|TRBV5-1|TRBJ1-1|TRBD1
CASSPGQAVMYNYMNTEAFF
TGCGCCAGCAGCCCGGGACAGGCCGTAATGTATAACTACATGAACACTGAAGCTTTCTTT
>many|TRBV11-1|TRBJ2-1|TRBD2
CASSLSRAGYNEQFF
TGTGCCAGCAGCTTGTCCCGAGCGGGGTACAATGAGCAGTTCTTC
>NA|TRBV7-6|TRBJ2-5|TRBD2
CASSLGLGGGQETQYF
TGTGCCAGCAGCTTAGGTCTTGGGGGAGGGCAAGAGACCCAGTACTTC
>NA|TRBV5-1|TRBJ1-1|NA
CASSLEWGTEAFF
TGCGCCAGCAGCTTGGAGTGGGGAACTGAAGCTTTCTTT
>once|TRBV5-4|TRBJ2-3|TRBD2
CASSLEGGRAADTQYF
TGTGCCAGCAGCTTGGAAGGCGGGAGGGCGGCAGATACGCAGTATTTT
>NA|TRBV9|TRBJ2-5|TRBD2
CASSQSGGHQETQYF
TGTGCCAGCAGCCAGAGCGGGGGTCACCAAGAGACCCAGTACTTC
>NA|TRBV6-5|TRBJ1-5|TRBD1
CASSRTGTEVQPQHF
TGTGCCAGCAGCCGAACCGGGACAGAAGTTCAGCCCCAGCATTTT
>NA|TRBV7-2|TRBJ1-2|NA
CASSSHSGLVGGYTF
TGTGCCAGCAGCTCACACTCCGGCCTGGTGGGTGGCTACACCTTC
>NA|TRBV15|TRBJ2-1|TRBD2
CATSRDTVAGINEQFF
TGTGCCACCAGCAGAGATACAGTAGCGGGAATAAATGAGCAGTTCTTC
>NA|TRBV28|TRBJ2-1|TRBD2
CASSSPKFRLAGGQYNEQFF
TGTGCCAGCAGTTCCCCAAAATTTCGACTAGCGGGAGGCCAATACAATGAGCAGTTCTTC
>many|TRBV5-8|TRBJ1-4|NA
CASSLLRELDEKLFF
TGTGCCAGCAGCTTACTAAGGGAATTAGATGAAAAACTGTTTTTT
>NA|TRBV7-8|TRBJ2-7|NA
CASSFARNEQYF
TGTGCCAGCAGCTTTGCTAGGAACGAGCAGTACTTC
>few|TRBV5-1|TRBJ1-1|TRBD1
CASSKGQGINTEAFF
TGCGCCAGCAGCAAAGGACAGGGGATCAACACTGAAGCTTTCTTT
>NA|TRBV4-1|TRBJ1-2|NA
CASSQEGDLNGYTF
TGCGCCAGCAGCCAAGAGGGGGACCTAAATGGCTACACCTTC
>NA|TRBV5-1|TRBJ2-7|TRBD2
CASSLGFTSGHYEQYF
TGCGCCAGCAGCTTGGGGTTTACTAGCGGACATTACGAGCAGTACTTC
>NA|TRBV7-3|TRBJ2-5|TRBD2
CASSLGLAGDQETQYF
TGTGCCAGCAGCTTAGGTTTGGCGGGAGACCAAGAGACCCAGTACTTC
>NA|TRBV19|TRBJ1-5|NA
CASSIQINQPQHF
TGTGCCAGTAGTATACAGATCAATCAGCCCCAGCATTTT
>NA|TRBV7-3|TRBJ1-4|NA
CASSLAWSFEKLFF
TGTGCCAGCAGCTTAGCGTGGTCCTTTGAAAAACTGTTTTTT
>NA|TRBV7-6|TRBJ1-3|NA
CASSQRRGRDTIYF
TGTGCCAGCAGCCAACGTCGAGGCCGGGACACCATATATTTT
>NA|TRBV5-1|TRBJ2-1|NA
CASSFGMTVLVYNEQFF
TGCGCCAGCAGCTTCGGGATGACAGTACTGGTATACAATGAGCAGTTCTTC
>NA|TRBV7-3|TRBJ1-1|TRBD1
CASSLTGEAEAFF
TGTGCCAGCAGCTTGACAGGGGAGGCTGAAGCTTTCTTT
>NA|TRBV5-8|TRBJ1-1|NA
CASSLEAALEAFF
TGTGCCAGCAGCTTGGAGGCAGCCCTTGAAGCTTTCTTT
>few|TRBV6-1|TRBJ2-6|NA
CATSGANVLTF
TGTGCCACTTCTGGGGCCAACGTCCTGACTTTC
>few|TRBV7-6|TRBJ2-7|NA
CASSPQGLGSYEQYF
TGTGCCAGCAGCCCCCAGGGGTTGGGGTCCTACGAGCAGTACTTC
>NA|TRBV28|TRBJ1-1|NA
CASSLGSWAYEAFF
TGTGCCAGCAGTTTAGGTAGCTGGGCCTACGAAGCTTTCTTT
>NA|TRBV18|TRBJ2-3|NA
CASSPLHGAGCTDTQYF
TGTGCCAGCTCACCACTCCACGGGGCTGGCTGCACAGATACGCAGTATTTT
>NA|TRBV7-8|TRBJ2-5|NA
CASSSDQQETQYF
TGTGCCAGCAGTTCGGACCAGCAAGAGACCCAGTACTTC
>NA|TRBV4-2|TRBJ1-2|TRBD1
CASSPRDSEFYGYTF
TGTGCCAGCAGCCCCAGGGACAGCGAATTCTATGGCTACACCTTC
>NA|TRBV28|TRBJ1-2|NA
CASSTRGGSNYGYTF
TGTGCCAGCAGCACGAGGGGGGGGAGCAACTATGGCTACACCTTC
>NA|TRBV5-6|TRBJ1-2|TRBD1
CASSETGGKYVYGYTF
TGTGCCAGCAGCGAGACAGGGGGCAAATACGTCTATGGCTACACCTTC